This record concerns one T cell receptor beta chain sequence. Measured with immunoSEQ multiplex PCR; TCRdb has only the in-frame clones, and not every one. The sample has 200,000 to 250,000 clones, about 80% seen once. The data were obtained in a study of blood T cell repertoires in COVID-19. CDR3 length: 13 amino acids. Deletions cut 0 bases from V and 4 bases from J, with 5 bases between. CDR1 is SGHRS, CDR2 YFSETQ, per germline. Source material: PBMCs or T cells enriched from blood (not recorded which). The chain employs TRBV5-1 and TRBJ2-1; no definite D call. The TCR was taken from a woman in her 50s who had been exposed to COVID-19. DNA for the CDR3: TGCGCCAGCAGCTTGGGGGCATACAATGAGCAGTTCTTC. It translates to CASSLGAYNEQFF. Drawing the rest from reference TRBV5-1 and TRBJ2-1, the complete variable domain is KAGVTQTPRYLIKTRGQQVTLSCSPISGHRSVSWYQQTPGQGLQFLFEYFSETQRNKGNFPGRFSGRQFSNSRSEMNVSTLELGDSALYLCASSLGAYNEQFFGPGTRLTVL.